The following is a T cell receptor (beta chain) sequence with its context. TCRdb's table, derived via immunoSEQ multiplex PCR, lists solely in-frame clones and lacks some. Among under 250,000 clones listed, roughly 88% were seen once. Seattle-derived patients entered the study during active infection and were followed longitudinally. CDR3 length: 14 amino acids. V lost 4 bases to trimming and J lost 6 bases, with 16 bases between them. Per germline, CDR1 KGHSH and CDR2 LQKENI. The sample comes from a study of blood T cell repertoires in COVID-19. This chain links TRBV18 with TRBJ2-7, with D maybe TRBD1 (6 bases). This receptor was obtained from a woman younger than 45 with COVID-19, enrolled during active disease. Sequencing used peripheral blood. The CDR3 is CASSLQQGAREQYV. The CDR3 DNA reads TGTGCCAGCTCACTCCAACAGGGAGCCCGCGAGCAGTACGTC.